The 17 T cell receptor beta chains listed next were all sequenced from one sample in a study of cytomegalovirus exposure and HLA in healthy donors (TCRdb year 2017). Library method: the immunoSEQ multiplex PCR assay. The multiplex PCR relied on a mix of 60 forward primers for TCR Vbeta segments and 13 reverse primers for TCR Jbeta segments. TCRdb's version of the immuneACCESS table is confined to in-frame rearrangements and falls short of the full clone set. An unresolved V gene accounts for under half of the shortfall where checked; the remainder is of unknown origin. Counted in this sample were approximately 100,000 clones; 74% of them appeared once. Jointly, the top ten make up more than 2% of the sample. The specimen was PBMCs. These receptor sequences come from a human donor in good health.

This rearrangement joins TRBV5-4 to TRBJ2-2; possible D gene TRBD1, 6 bases. The CDR3 is 15 amino acids. The V gene lost 4 bases and the J gene lost 5 bases, with 15 bases spanning the gap. Germline V CDR1 and CDR2: SGHNT, YYREEE (reference sequence). The CDR3: CASSPTGMGTGELFF. CDR3 coding DNA: TGTGCCAGCAGCCCAACAGGGATGGGGACCGGGGAGCTGTTTTTT.

This clone was picked up one time. CDR3 nucleotides: TGTGCCAGCAGCTTAGCGGGGGACAGCAACTCCTACGAGCAGTACTTC. Its translation is CASSLAGDSNSYEQYF. The V gene is TRBV7-2, the J gene TRBJ2-7; 7 bases align to TRBD1. The CDR3 is made up of 16 amino acids. The ends lost 0 bases at V and 0 bases at J; junction bases unmatched: 5. Germline lookup yields CDR1 SGHTA and CDR2 FQGNSA. The variable domain in full, completed from reference TRBV7-2 and TRBJ2-7, reads GAGVSQSPSNKVTEKGKDVELRCDPISGHTALYWYRQSLGQGLEFLIYFQGNSAPDKSGLPSDRFSAERTGGSVSTLTIQRTQQEDSAVYLCASSLAGDSNSYEQYFGPGTRLTVT.

The rearrangement uses TRBV5-1 and TRBJ2-1, with D unclear. The CDR3 loop spans 12 amino acids. Per germline, CDR1 SGHRS and CDR2 YFSETQ. V lost 4 bases, J lost 9 bases, and 11 bases lay in between. Here the CDR3 reads CASSGWASEQFF. The CDR3 nucleotides are TGCGCCAGCAGCGGTTGGGCGTCTGAGCAGTTCTTC.

In its sample, this clone is medium-sized. The V call is TRBV5-6, the J call TRBJ1-2; D not certain. The V end was cut by 5 bases, the J end by 4 bases, with 12 bases between. This CDR3 is 13 amino acids long. In germline, CDR1 is SGHDT, CDR2 YYEEEE. CDR3 residues: CASSRGMGYGYTF. The CDR3 DNA reads as TGTGCCAGCAGTCGAGGGATGGGCTATGGCTACACCTTC.

The chain recombines TRBV27 with TRBJ2-3, with 11 bases aligning to TRBD2. Germline V gene lookup returns CDR1 MNHEY and CDR2 SMNVEV (reference sequence). V was clipped by 6 bases and J by 4 bases; unmatched bases: 9. This CDR3 region has 16 residues. The CDR3 DNA sequence: TGTGCCAGCAGACTTCTAGCGGGGGGAGTGGCAGATACGCAGTATTTT. Translated: CASRLLAGGVADTQYF.

The rearrangement uses TRBV2 and TRBJ2-5; D is uncertain. The CDR3 runs to 15 residues. Germline assignment: CDR1 SNHLY and CDR2 FYNNEI. V lost 6 bases, J lost 3 bases, and 17 bases lay in between. DNA of the CDR3: TGTGCCAGCAGGCGCGACACTCCCCTAAAAGAGACCCAGTACTTC. Protein product: CASRRDTPLKETQYF.

The chain combines TRBV6-1 with TRBJ1-5; no reliable D call. V was trimmed by 7 bases and J by 0 bases, leaving 7 bases between them. The germline gives CDR1 MNHNS, CDR2 SASEGT. The CDR3 totals 13 residues. CDR3 in amino acids: CASIQASNQPQHF. The CDR3 bases are TGTGCCAGCATCCAGGCTAGCAATCAGCCCCAGCATTTT.

This clone occurred many times. At one end the junction does not follow the germline gene, possibly because of a read error. This sequence joins TRBV9 and TRBJ2-4; 8 positions agree with TRBD1. This CDR3 region has 10 residues. The germline V gene has CDR1 SGDLS and CDR2 YYNGEE. CDR3 region: CASIQDRGCF. The DNA for the CDR3 is TGTGCCAGCATTCAAGACAGGGGTTGCTTC.

A few counts support this clone. The rearrangement joins TRBV6-6 to TRBJ1-5, with TRBD1 as a possible D gene (6 bases). The CDR3 spans 15 residues. The germline V and J ends were trimmed by 5 bases and 6 bases, with 17 bases remaining between them. In germline, CDR1 is MNHNY, CDR2 SVGAGI (reference sequence). Written as DNA, the CDR3 is TGTGCCAGCAGTGACAGTGGACAGAAGGGTCAGCCCCAGCATTTT. Its translation is CASSDSGQKGQPQHF.

The genes are TRBV7-6 and TRBJ2-5; no reliable D call. V was trimmed by 5 bases and J by 7 bases, leaving 14 bases between them. The CDR3 is 13 amino acids. Per the germline V gene, CDR1 is SGHVS and CDR2 is FNYEAQ. CDR3 nucleotides: TGTGCCAGCAGCCTCGCCCTAACCGGGACCCAGTACTTC. Protein sequence: CASSLALTGTQYF.

The V gene is TRBV27, the J gene TRBJ2-2; weak D call: TRBD1 (6 bases). CDR3 length: 12 residues. Trimming shortened V by 6 bases and J by 6 bases, and 8 bases separated the two germline ends. Germline assignment: CDR1 MNHEY and CDR2 SMNVEV (reference sequence). In nucleotides, the CDR3 is TGTGCCAGCAGACAGGGCGCCGGGGAGCTGTTTTTT. Encoded protein: CASRQGAGELFF.

CDR3 protein: CASSERGKGFGNQPQHF. In DNA form, the CDR3 reads TGTGCCAGCAGTGAAAGGGGTAAGGGATTTGGCAATCAGCCCCAGCATTTT. The rearrangement joins TRBV2 to TRBJ1-5, with a weak D call TRBD1 (5 bases). V shed 2 bases and J shed 2 bases, with 16 bases lying between them. The CDR3 is 17 residues long. Germline CDR1 and CDR2: SNHLY and FYNNEI.

This clone was observed a handful of times. V is TRBV5-5 and J is TRBJ1-2; no firm D call. V was trimmed by 1 base and J by 3 bases, leaving 7 bases between them. The CDR3 has 13 residues. In germline, CDR1 is SGHKS, CDR2 YYEKEE (reference sequence). CDR3 nucleotides: TGTGCCAGCAGCTTGCGGCAGGACTATGGCTACACCTTC. Protein sequence: CASSLRQDYGYTF.

In DNA, the CDR3 is TGTGCCAGCAGCCAAACTCAGGGGAACACTGAAGCTTTCTTT. It specifies CASSQTQGNTEAFF. This sequence joins TRBV5-6 and TRBJ1-1, with D possibly TRBD1 on 5 matching bases. Trimming cost V 4 bases and J 1 base, with 11 bases left between them. CDR1 SGHDT and CDR2 YYEEEE come from the germline V gene. The CDR3 sequence is 14 residues long.

The rearrangement uses TRBV7-8 and TRBJ1-5; D is uncertain. This CDR3 spans 15 amino acids. V was trimmed by 0 bases and J by 1 base, leaving 7 bases between them. Germline loops: CDR1 SGHVS, CDR2 FQNEAQ. Here the CDR3 DNA reads TGTGCCAGCAGCTTAGCACATACGAGCAATCAGCCCCAGCATTTT. Amino acid sequence: CASSLAHTSNQPQHF.

This clone appeared a few times. CDR3 nucleotides: TGTGCCAGCTCACCACGGCAGGGATCTAAAACCGGGGAGCTGTTTTTT. Amino acids: CASSPRQGSKTGELFF. This chain joins TRBV18 and TRBJ2-2, with a tentative D call TRBD1 (5 bases). CDR1 is KGHSH, CDR2 LQKENI, per germline. The CDR3 loop spans 16 amino acids. Trimming cost V 1 base and J 5 bases, with 14 bases left between them. The variable domain in full, completed from reference TRBV18 and TRBJ2-2, reads NAGVMQNPRHLVRRRGQEARLRCSPMKGHSHVYWYRQLPEEGLKFMVYLQKENIIDESGMPKERFSAEFPKEGPSILRIQQVVRGDSAAYFCASSPRQGSKTGELFFGEGSRLTVL.

This chain uses TRBV11-2 with TRBJ2-7; 8 positions agree with TRBD1. Germline V gene lookup returns CDR1 SGHAT and CDR2 FQNNGV. V lost 5 bases to trimming and J lost 4 bases; unmatched junction nucleotides: 10. This CDR3 is 15 amino acids long. In DNA form, the CDR3 reads TGTGCCAGCAGCCCCAGACAGGGGAGTTTTTACGAGCAGTACTTC. Translating it yields CASSPRQGSFYEQYF.